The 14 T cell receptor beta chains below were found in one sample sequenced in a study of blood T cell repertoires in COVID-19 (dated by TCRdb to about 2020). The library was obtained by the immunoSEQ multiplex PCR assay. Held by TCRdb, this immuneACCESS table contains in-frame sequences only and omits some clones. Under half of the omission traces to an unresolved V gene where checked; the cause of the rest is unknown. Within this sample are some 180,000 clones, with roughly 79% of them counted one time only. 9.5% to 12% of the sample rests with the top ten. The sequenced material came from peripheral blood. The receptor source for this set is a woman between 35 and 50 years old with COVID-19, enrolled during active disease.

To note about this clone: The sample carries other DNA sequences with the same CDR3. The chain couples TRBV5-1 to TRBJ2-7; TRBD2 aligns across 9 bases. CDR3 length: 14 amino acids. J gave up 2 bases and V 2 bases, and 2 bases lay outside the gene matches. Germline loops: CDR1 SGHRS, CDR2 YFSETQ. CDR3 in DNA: TGCGCCAGCAGCTTAGCGGGAGGACCCTACGAGCAGTACTTC. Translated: CASSLAGGPYEQYF.

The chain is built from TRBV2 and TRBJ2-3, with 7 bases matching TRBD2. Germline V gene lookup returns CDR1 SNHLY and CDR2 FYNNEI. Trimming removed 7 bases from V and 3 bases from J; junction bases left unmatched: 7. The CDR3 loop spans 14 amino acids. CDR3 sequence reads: CASKVGGGTDTQYF. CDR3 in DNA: TGTGCCAGCAAAGTGGGCGGGGGTACAGATACGCAGTATTTT.

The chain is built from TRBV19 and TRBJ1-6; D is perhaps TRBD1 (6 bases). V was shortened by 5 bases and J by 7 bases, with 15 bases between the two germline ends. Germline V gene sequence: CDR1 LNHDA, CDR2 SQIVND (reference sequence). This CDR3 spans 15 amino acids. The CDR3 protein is CASSLPWGRNSPLHF. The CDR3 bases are TGTGCCAGTAGTCTTCCTTGGGGGCGGAATTCACCCCTCCACTTT.

CDR3 residues: CASSLGASPLSSYNEQFF. CDR3 DNA: TGTGCCAGCAGCTTGGGGGCTAGCCCGTTAAGCTCCTACAATGAGCAGTTCTTC. The chain links TRBV5-6 to TRBJ2-1; maybe TRBD2 (5 bases). The CDR3 has 18 residues. V was trimmed by 0 bases and J by 0 bases, leaving 16 bases between them. Germline-derived CDR1 and CDR2 are SGHDT and YYEEEE.

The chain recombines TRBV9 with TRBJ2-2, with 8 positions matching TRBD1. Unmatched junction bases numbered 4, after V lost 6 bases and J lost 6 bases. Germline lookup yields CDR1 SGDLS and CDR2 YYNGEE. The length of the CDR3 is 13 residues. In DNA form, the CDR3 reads TGTGCCAGCAAGAGGACAGGGTCCGGGGAGCTGTTTTTT. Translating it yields CASKRTGSGELFF.

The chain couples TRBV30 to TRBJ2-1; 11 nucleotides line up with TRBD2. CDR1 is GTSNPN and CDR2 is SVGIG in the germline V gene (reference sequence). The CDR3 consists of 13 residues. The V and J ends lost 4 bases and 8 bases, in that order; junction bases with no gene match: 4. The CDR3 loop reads CAWNSGRVHEQFF. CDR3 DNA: TGTGCCTGGAATAGCGGGAGGGTCCATGAGCAGTTCTTC.

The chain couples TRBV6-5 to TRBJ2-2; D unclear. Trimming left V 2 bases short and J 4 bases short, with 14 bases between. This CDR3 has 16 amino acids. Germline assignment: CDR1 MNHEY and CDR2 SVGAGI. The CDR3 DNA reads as TGTGCCAGCAGTTACGTCCCTTTCTCCTCCACCGGGGAGCTGTTTTTT. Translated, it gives CASSYVPFSSTGELFF.

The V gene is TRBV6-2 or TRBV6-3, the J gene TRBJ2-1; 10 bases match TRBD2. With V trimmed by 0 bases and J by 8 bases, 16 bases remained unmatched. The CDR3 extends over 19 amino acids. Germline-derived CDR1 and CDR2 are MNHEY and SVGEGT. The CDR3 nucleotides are TGTGCCAGCAGTTACTCGAGATCAGGGAAACTAGCGGGGAGCCATGAGCAGTTCTTC. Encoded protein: CASSYSRSGKLAGSHEQFF.

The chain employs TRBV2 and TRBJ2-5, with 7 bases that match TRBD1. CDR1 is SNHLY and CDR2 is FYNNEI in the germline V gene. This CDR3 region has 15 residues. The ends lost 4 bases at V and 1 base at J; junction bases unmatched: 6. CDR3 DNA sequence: TGTGCCAGCAGTGGCAACAGGGGCCGCCAAGAGACCCAGTACTTC. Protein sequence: CASSGNRGRQETQYF.

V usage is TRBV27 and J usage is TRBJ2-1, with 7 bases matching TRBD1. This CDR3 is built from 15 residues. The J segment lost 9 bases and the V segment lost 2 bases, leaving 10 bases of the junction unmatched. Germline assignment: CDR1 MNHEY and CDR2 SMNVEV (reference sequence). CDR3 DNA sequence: TGTGCCAGCAGTTTAGTAGGGACAGACCCGCCTGAGCAGTTCTTC. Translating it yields CASSLVGTDPPEQFF.

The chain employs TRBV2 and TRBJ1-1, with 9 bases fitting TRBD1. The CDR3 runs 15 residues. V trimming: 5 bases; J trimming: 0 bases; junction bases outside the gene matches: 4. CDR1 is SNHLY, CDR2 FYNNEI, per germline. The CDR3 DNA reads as TGTGCCAGCAGTCAGTGGACAGGGGTGAACACTGAAGCTTTCTTT. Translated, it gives CASSQWTGVNTEAFF.

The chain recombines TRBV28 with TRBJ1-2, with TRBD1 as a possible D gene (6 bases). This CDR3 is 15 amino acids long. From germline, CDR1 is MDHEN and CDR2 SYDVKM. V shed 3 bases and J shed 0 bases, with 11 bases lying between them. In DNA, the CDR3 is TGTGCCAGCAGTTTTTCTGGGGGCCCTAACTATGGCTACACCTTC. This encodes CASSFSGGPNYGYTF.

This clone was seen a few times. The CDR3: CASSAGVYEQYF. DNA of the CDR3: TGTGCCAGTTCGGCGGGAGTCTACGAGCAGTACTTC. The chain uses TRBV19 and TRBJ2-7, with 7 bases matching TRBD2. Germline lookup yields CDR1 LNHDA and CDR2 SQIVND (reference sequence). The length of the CDR3 is 12 residues. V dropped 8 bases and J dropped 3; count of bases not matched to a gene: 4.

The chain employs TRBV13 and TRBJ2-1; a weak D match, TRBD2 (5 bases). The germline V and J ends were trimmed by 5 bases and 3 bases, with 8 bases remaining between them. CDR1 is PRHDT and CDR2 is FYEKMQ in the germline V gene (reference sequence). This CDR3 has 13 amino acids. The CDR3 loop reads CASSHRDYNEQFF. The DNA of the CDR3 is TGTGCCAGCAGCCACCGGGACTACAATGAGCAGTTCTTC.